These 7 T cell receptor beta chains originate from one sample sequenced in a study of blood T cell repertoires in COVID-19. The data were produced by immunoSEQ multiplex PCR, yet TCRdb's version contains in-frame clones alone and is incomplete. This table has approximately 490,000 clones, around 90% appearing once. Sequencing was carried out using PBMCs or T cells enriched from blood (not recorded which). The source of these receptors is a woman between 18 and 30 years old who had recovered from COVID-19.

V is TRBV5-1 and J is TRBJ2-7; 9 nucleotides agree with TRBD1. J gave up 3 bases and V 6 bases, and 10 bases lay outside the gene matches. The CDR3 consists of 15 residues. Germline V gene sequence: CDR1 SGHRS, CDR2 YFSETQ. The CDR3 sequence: CASNAGQGSFYEQYF. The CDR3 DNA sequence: TGCGCCAGCAACGCGGGACAGGGAAGTTTCTACGAGCAGTACTTC.

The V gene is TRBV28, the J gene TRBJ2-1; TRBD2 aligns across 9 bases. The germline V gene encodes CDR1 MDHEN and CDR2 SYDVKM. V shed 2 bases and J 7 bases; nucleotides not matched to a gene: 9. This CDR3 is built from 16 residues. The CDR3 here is CASSLEAGGILNEQFF. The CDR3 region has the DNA TGTGCCAGCAGTTTAGAGGCGGGGGGGATATTAAATGAGCAGTTCTTC.

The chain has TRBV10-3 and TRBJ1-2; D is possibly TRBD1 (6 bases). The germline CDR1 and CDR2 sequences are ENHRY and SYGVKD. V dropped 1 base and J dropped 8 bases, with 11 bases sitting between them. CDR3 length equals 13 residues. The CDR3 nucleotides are TGTGCCATCAGTGAGTTTGGGGGCCGAGGCTACACCTTC. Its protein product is CAISEFGGRGYTF.

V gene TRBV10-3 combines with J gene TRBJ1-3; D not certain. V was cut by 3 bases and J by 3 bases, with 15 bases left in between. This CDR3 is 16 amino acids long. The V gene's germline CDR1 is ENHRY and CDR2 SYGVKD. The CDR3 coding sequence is TGTGCCATCAGTGACACGAGCCTAGAAAGTGGAAACACCATATATTTT. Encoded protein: CAISDTSLESGNTIYF.

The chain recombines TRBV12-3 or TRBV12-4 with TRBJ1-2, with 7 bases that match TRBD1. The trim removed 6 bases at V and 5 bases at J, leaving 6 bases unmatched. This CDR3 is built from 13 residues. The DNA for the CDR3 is TGTGCCAGCAGCTTGACAGGGAGGTATGGCTACACCTTC. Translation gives CASSLTGRYGYTF.

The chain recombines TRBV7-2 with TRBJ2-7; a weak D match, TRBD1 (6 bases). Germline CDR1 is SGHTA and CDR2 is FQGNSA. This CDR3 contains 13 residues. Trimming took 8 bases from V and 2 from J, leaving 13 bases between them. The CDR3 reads CASGSQGPYEQYF. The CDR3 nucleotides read TGTGCCAGCGGGTCACAGGGACCCTACGAGCAGTACTTC.

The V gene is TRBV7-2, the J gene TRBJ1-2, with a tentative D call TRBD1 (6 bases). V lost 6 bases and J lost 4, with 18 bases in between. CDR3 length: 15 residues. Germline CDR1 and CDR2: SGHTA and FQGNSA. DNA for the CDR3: TGTGCCAGCAGTATGACTATTACAGGGCCCTATGGCTACACCTTC. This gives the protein CASSMTITGPYGYTF.